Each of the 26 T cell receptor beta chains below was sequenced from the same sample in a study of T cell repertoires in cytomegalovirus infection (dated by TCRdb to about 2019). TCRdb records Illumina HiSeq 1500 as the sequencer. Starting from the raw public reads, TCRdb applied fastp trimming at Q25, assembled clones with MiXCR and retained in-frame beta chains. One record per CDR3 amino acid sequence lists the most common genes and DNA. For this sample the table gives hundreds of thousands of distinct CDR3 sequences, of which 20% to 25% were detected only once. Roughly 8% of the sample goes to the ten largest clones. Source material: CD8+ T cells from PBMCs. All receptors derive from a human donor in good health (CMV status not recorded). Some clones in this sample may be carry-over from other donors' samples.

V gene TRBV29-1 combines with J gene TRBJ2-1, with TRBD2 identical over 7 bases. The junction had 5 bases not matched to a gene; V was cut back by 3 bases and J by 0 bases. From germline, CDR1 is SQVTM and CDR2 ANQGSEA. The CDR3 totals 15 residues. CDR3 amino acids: CSVDDGGNSYNEQFF. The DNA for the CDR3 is TGCAGCGTTGACGACGGGGGGAACTCCTACAATGAGCAGTTCTTC.

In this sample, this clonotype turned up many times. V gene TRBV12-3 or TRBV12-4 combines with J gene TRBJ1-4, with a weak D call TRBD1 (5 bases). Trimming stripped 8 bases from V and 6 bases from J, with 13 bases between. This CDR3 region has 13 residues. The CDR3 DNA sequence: TGTGCCAGCGCTGACAGCTCTGATGAAAAACTGTTTTTT. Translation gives CASADSSDEKLFF.

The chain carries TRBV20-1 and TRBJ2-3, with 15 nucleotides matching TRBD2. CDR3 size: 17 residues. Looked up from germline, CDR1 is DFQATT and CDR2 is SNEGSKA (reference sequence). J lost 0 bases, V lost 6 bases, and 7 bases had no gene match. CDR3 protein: CSAAWGLAGGSTDTQYF. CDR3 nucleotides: TGCAGTGCCGCCTGGGGACTAGCGGGGGGAAGCACAGATACGCAGTATTTT.

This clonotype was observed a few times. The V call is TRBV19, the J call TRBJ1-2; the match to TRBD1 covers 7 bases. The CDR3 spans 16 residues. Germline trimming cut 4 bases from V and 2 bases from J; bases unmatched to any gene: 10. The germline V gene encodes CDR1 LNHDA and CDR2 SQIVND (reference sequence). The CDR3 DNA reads TGTGCCAGTAGTACTTTCTCCGACAGGGAAAACTATGGCTACACCTTC. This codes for CASSTFSDRENYGYTF.

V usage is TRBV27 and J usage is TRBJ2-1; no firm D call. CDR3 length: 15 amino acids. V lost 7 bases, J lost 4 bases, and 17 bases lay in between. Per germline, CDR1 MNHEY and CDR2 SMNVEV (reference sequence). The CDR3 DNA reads TGTGCCAGCACCTCGGGCGGAGCTACATACAATGAGCAGTTCTTC. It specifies CASTSGGATYNEQFF.

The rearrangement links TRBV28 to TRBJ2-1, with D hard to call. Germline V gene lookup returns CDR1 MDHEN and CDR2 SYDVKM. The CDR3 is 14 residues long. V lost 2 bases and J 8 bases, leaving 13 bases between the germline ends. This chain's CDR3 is CASSLVEYSDEQFF. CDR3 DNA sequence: TGTGCCAGCAGTTTAGTCGAGTATTCGGATGAGCAGTTCTTC. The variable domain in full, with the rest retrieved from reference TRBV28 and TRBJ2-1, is DVKVTQSSRYLVKRTGEKVFLECVQDMDHENMFWYRQDPGLGLRLIYFSYDVKMKEKGDIPEGYSVSREKKERFSLILESASTNQTSMYLCASSLVEYSDEQFFGPGTRLTVL.

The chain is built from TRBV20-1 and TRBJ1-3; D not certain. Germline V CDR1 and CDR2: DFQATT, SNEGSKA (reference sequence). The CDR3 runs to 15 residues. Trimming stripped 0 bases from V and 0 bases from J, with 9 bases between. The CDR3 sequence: CSARDVGSSGNTIYF. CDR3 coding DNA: TGCAGTGCTAGAGATGTAGGGAGCTCTGGAAACACCATATATTTT.

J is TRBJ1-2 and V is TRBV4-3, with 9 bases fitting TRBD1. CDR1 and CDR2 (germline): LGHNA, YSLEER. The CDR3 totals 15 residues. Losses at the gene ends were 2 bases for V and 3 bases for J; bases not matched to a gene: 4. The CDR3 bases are TGCGCCAGCAGCCAAAACAGGGGGCCCTACTATGGCTACACCTTC. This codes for CASSQNRGPYYGYTF.

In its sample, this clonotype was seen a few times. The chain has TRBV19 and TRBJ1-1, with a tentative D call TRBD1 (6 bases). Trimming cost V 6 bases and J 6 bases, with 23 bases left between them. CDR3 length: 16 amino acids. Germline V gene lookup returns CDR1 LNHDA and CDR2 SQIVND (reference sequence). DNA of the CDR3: TGTGCCAGTAGCCCACAGGGTTGGGATTGGCCGTCTGAAGCTTTCTTT. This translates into CASSPQGWDWPSEAFF.

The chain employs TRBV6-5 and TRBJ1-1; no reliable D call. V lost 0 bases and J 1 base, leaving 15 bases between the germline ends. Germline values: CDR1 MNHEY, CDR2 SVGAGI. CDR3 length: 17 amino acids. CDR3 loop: CASSYSWPGRENTEAFF. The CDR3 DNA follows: TGTGCCAGCAGTTACTCGTGGCCAGGCCGAGAGAACACTGAAGCTTTCTTT.

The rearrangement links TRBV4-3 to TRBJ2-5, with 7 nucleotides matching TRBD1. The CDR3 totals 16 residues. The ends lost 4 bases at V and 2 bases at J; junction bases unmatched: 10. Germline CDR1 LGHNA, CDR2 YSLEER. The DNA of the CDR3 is TGCGCCAGCAGCCGAAACCACGCGGACAGGCAAGAGACCCAGTACTTC. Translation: CASSRNHADRQETQYF.

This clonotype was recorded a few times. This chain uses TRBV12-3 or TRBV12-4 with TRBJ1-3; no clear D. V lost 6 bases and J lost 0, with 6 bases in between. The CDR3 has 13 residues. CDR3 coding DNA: TGTGCCAGCAGCTATCCCTCTGGAAACACCATATATTTT. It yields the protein CASSYPSGNTIYF.

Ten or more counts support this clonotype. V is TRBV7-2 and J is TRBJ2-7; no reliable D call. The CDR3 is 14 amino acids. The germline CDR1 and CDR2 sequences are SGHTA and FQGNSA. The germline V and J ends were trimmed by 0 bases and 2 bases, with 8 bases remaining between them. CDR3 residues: CASSLAPGAYEQYV. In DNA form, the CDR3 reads TGTGCCAGCAGCTTAGCGCCCGGAGCCTACGAGCAGTACGTC.

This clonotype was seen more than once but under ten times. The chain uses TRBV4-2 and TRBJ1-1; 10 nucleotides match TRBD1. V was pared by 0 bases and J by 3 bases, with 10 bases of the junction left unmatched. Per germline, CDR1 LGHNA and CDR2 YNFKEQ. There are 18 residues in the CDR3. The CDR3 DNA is TGTGCCAGCAGCCAAGATCCGGGCTGGACAGGGGGAGACACTGAAGCTTTCTTT. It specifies CASSQDPGWTGGDTEAFF.

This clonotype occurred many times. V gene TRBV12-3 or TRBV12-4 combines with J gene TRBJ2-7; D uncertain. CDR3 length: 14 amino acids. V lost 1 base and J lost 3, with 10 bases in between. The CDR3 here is CASSLGGIGYEQYF. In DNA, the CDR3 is TGTGCCAGCAGTTTAGGCGGTATAGGCTACGAGCAGTACTTC.

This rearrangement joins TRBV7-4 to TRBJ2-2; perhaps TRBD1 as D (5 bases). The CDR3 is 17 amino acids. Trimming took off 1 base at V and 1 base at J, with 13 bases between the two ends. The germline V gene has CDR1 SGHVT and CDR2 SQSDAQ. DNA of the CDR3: TGTGCCAGCAGCTTAGAGGACACCAACCTGAACACCGGGGAGCTGTTTTTT. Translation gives CASSLEDTNLNTGELFF.

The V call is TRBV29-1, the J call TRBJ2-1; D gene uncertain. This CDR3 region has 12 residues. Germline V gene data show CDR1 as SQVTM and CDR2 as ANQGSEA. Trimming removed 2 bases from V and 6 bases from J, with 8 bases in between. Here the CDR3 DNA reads TGCAGCGTTGAACTGGTGGGCAATGAGCAGTTCTTC. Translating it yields CSVELVGNEQFF.

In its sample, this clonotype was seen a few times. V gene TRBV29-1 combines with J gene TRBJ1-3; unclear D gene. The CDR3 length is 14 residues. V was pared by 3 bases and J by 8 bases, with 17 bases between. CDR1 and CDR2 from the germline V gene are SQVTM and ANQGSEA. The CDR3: CSVEEGGNGDTIYF. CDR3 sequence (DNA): TGCAGCGTTGAGGAGGGCGGTAATGGGGACACCATATATTTT. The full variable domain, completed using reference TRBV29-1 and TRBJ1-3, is SAVISQKPSRDICQRGTSLTIQCQVDSQVTMMFWYRQQPGQSLTLIATANQGSEATYESGFVIDKFPISRPNLTFSTLTVSNMSPEDSSIYLCSVEEGGNGDTIYFGEGSWLTVV.

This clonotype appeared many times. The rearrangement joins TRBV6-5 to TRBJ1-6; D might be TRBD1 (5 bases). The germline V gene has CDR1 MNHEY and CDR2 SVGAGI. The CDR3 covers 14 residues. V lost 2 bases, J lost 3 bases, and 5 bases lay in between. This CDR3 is CASSYRGYNSPLHF. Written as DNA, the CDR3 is TGTGCCAGCAGTTACAGGGGCTATAATTCACCCCTCCACTTT.

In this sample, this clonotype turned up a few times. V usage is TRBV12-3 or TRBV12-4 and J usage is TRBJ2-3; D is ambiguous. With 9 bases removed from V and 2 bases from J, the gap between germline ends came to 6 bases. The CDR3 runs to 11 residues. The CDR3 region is CASEYTDTQYF. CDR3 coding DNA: TGTGCCAGTGAGTACACAGATACGCAGTATTTT.

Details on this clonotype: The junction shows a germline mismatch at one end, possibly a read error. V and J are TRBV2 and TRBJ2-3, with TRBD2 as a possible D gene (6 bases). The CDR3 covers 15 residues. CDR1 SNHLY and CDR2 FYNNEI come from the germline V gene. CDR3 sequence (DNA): TGTGCCAGCAGTACGGAGGGAGCCAGCATAGATACGCAGTATTTT. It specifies CASSTEGASIDTQYF.

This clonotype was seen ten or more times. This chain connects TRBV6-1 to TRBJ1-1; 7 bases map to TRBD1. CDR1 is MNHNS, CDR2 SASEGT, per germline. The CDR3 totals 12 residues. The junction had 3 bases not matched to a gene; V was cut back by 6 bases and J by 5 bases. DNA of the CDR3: TGTGCCAGCAGGACAGGGTTTACTGAAGCTTTCTTT. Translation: CASRTGFTEAFF.

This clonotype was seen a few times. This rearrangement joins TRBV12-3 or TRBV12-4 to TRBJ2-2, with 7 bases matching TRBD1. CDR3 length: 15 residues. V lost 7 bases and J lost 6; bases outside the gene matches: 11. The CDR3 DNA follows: TGTGCCAGCACCCTCCCGACAGGGATTCCCGGGGAGCTGTTTTTT. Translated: CASTLPTGIPGELFF.

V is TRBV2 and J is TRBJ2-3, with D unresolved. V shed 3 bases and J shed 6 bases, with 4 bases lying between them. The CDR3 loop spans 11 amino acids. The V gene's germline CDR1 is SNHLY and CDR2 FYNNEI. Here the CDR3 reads CASSDADTQYF. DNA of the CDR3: TGTGCCAGCAGTGATGCGGATACGCAGTATTTT.

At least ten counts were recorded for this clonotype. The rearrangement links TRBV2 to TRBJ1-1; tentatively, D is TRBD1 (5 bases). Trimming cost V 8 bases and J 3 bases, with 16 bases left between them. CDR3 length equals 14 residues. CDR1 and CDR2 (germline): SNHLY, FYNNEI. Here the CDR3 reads CASDSGRMDTEAFF. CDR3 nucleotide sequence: TGTGCCAGCGACAGTGGGCGGATGGACACTGAAGCTTTCTTT.

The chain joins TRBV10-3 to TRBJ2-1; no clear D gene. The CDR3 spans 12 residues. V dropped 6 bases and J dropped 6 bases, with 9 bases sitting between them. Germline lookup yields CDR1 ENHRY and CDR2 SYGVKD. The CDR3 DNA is TGTGCCATCAGGCCCAGTCGCAATGAGCAGTTCTTC. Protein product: CAIRPSRNEQFF.